What follows is one TCR beta chain and its context. What it binds is unknown. V lost 3 bases to trimming and J lost 11 bases, with 17 bases between them. Looked up from germline, CDR1 is SGDLS and CDR2 is YYNGEE. This CDR3 has 13 residues. TCRdb ran MiXCR on the RT-PCR reads and lists one entry per CDR3 protein. The table shows hundreds of thousands of distinct CDR3 sequences, with 13% occurring only once. This sample was included in a study of response to subunit inactivated influenza vaccine. The study's findings and limits: New T cells are recruited in small numbers by each seasonal influenza vaccination, according to the authors' suggestion.

This sample comprised PBMCs from blood, obtained 40 to 50 days after vaccination. The chain is built from TRBV9 and TRBJ1-1, with a tentative D call TRBD1 (5 bases). The origin of this receptor is a man between 45 and 60 years old who received an inactivated influenza vaccine. This CDR3 reads CASSGDGRGSAFF. Here the CDR3 DNA reads TGTGCCAGCAGCGGCGACGGTAGGGGTTCGGCTTTCTTT.